This T cell receptor (beta chain) was sequenced in a study of T cell repertoires in cytomegalovirus infection. Background on the study: Matching HLA type, along with CMV infection, was indicated by public TCR beta signatures. Study results and caveats: The ex vivo response was dominated by HLA-C-restricted CMV-specific TCR beta clonotypes.

This clonotype was counted only a few times. Antigen unknown. The CDR3 runs 13 residues. CDR1 and CDR2 from the germline V gene are WSHSY and SAAADI. V lost 6 bases, J lost 6 bases, and 4 bases stayed unmatched. Each CDR3 protein is one row after TCRdb ran MiXCR on the reads. The repertoire holds around 630,000 distinct CDR3 sequences, with approximately 25% as singletons. Sequenced sample: CD8+ T cells from PBMCs. V usage is TRBV10-2 and J usage is TRBJ2-1; TRBD1 agrees at 8 bases. The clonotype was recovered from a human donor in good health (CMV status not recorded). Some clones in this sample may be carry-over from other donors' samples. This CDR3 reads CASSTGGSNEQFF. CDR3 sequence (DNA): TGCGCCAGCAGCACAGGGGGAAGCAATGAGCAGTTCTTC.